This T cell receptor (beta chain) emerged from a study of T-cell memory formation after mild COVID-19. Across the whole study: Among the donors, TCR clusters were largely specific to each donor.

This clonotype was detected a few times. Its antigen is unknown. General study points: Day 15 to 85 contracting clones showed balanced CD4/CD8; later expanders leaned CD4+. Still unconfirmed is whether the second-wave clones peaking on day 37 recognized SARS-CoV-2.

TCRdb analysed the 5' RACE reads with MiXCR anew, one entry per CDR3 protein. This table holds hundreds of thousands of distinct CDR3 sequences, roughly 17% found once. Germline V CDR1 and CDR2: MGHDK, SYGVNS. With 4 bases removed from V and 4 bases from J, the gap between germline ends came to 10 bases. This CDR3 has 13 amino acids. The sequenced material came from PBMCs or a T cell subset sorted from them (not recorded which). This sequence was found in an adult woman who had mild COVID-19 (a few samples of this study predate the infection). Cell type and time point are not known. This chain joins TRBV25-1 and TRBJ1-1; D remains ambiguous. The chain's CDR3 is CASSALESTEAFF. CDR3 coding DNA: TGTGCCAGCAGTGCCCTAGAAAGCACTGAAGCTTTCTTT. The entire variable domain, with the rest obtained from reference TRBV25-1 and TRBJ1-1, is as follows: EADIYQTPRYLVIGTGKKITLECSQTMGHDKMYWYQQDPGMELHLIHYSYGVNSTEKGDLSSESTVSRIRTEHFPLTLESARPSHTSQYLCASSALESTEAFFGQGTRLTVV.